This T cell receptor (beta chain) was sequenced during a study of identical twins. TCRdb analysed the 5' RACE reads with MiXCR anew, one entry per CDR3 protein. The repertoire holds 200,000 to 250,000 distinct CDR3 sequences, with about 10% as singletons. The study, taken as a whole, reports: Memory repertoires lacked the insertion deficit that abundant cord blood beta clonotypes showed.

Trimming removed 3 bases from V and 3 bases from J; junction bases left unmatched: 6. CDR1 SGHRS and CDR2 YFSETQ come from the germline V gene. The CDR3 loop spans 15 amino acids. Every one of the donors was a healthy Caucasian. At least ten counts were recorded for this clonotype. The antigen remains undetermined. The receptor's source is a man in his fifties in good health. The genes are TRBV5-1 and TRBJ1-1, with 9 bases identical to TRBD1. What was sequenced was memory T cells sorted from blood. The CDR3 sequence: CASSWTGDVDTEAFF. Here the CDR3 DNA reads TGCGCCAGCAGCTGGACAGGGGACGTGGACACTGAAGCTTTCTTT.